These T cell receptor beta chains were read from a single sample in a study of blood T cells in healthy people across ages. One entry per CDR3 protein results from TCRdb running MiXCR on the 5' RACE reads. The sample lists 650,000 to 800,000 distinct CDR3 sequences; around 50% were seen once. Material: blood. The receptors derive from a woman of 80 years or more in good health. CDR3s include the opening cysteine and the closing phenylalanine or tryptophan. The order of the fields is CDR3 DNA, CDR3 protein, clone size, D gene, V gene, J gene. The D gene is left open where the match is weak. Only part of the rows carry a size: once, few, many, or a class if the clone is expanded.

TGTGCCAGCAGTTGGGGGGAGGCCAGCTCCTACGAGCAGTACTTC	CASSWGEASSYEQYF	-	-	TRBV27	TRBJ2-7
TGTGCCAGCAGTGACCCCAGGACAGGGGATCAGCCCCAGCATTTT	CASSDPRTGDQPQHF	-	TRBD1	TRBV25-1	TRBJ1-5
TGTGCTAGCACCCACCTGGAGGGTCCCTCTGAAGCTTTCTTT	CASTHLEGPSEAFF	few	-	TRBV7-7	TRBJ1-1
TGTGCCAGCAGAAGGTTCTCTGGGGCCAACGTCCTGACTTTC	CASRRFSGANVLTF	-	-	TRBV27	TRBJ2-6
TGCAGTGCTAGTCCCGGGACAGGAGAGACCCAGTACTTC	CSASPGTGETQYF	-	TRBD1	TRBV20-1	TRBJ2-5
TGTGCCAGCAGTGTGGATGCCGGGACACCTAATGCACCCCTCCACTTT	CASSVDAGTPNAPLHF	-	-	TRBV6-4	TRBJ1-6
TGTGCCAGCAGCAGTGTGGGCGGTTCTAGCAATCAGCCCCAGCATTTT	CASSSVGGSSNQPQHF	-	-	TRBV7-9	TRBJ1-5
TGCGCCAGCAGTGAGAGCGGGAAGTACAATGAGCAGTTCTTC	CASSESGKYNEQFF	many	TRBD2	TRBV5-1	TRBJ2-1
TGTGCCAGCTCACCAGCGGGGCGCTACTACGAGCAGTACTTC	CASSPAGRYYEQYF	many	-	TRBV18	TRBJ2-7
TGTGCCAGCAGCTTAGGGGGCAGGGGATCCCAAGAGACCCAGTACTTC	CASSLGGRGSQETQYF	-	-	TRBV7-2	TRBJ2-5
TGTGCCATCAGTGAGCACCGGAACACTGAAGCTTTCTTT	CAISEHRNTEAFF	-	-	TRBV10-3	TRBJ1-1
TGTGCCACCAGCCCCACTAGCGGGAGTGGACAGGAGCAGTTCTTC	CATSPTSGSGQEQFF	many	TRBD2	TRBV24-1	TRBJ2-1
TGTGCCAGCAGTGAAACGCGGACGGTCGAGGAGCAGTACTTC	CASSETRTVEEQYF	-	-	TRBV12-3/TRBV12-4	TRBJ2-4
TGTGCCAGCTCACCAACCGGGACAGGGGCCACCAAAAACATTCAGTACTTC	CASSPTGTGATKNIQYF	many	TRBD1	TRBV18	TRBJ2-4
TGTGCCAGCAGCCAAGAGGGGAGCTCCCACGAGCAGTACTTC	CASSQEGSSHEQYF	few	-	TRBV3-1	TRBJ2-7
TGTGCCAGCAAGATAGGAGAGACCCAGTACTTC	CASKIGETQYF	-	-	TRBV6-5	TRBJ2-5
TGTGCCAGCAGTTTCCGACAGGGATCTTCCTCCTCTGGGGCCAACGTCCTGACTTTC	CASSFRQGSSSSGANVLTF	-	TRBD1	TRBV12-3/TRBV12-4	TRBJ2-6
TGCAGTGCTAGTACAATAGCGGGGGGCTACAATGAGCAGTTCTTC	CSASTIAGGYNEQFF	-	TRBD2	TRBV20-1	TRBJ2-1
TGTGCCACCAGTGATTTGGACTTAGCGGGAGGCGGAGAGCAGTACTTC	CATSDLDLAGGGEQYF	many	TRBD2	TRBV24-1	TRBJ2-7
TGTGCCAGCAACCCCGGACAGGGTCTGGGCTACACCTTC	CASNPGQGLGYTF	-	TRBD1	TRBV28	TRBJ1-2
TGTGCCAGCAGCCAAGGTTCGGGGGTAGGCACTGAAGCTTTCTTT	CASSQGSGVGTEAFF	-	-	TRBV3-1	TRBJ1-1
TGTGCCAGCAGCCTCACTCTCTGGGGTGGCTACACCTTC	CASSLTLWGGYTF	many	-	TRBV7-3	TRBJ1-2
TGTGCCTGGAGCACAGGTTTCGATACGCAGTATTTT	CAWSTGFDTQYF	-	-	TRBV30	TRBJ2-3
TGTGCCAGCAGCATAAGGCGGACTGTGCAGGACACAGATACGCAGTATTTT	CASSIRRTVQDTDTQYF	-	-	TRBV7-2	TRBJ2-3
TGTGCCAGCAGCTCGACAAGGAGGGAGCAGTTCTTC	CASSSTRREQFF	many	-	TRBV7-2	TRBJ2-1
TGTGCCAGCAGCGTACCAGCGGGGGGCACAGATACGCAGTATTTT	CASSVPAGGTDTQYF	-	TRBD2	TRBV9	TRBJ2-3
TGTGCTAGTGGTCCGGACTTCGGGGAGACCCAGTACTTC	CASGPDFGETQYF	-	-	TRBV12-5	TRBJ2-5
TGCGCCAGCAGCCAAGATCGGAGCAGGCGGGCTATCGAGCAGTACTTC	CASSQDRSRRAIEQYF	-	-	TRBV4-1	TRBJ2-7
TGCGCCAGCAGCTTGAAAACTTTACGGGAGACCCAGTACTTC	CASSLKTLRETQYF	many	-	TRBV5-1	TRBJ2-5
TGTGCCGGCGCGAACAGGGAAATCACAGATACGCAGTATTTT	CAGANREITDTQYF	few	-	TRBV14	TRBJ2-3
TGCGCCAGCAGCCAGACTAGCGCCCCGTACAATGAGCAGTTCTTC	CASSQTSAPYNEQFF	many	TRBD2	TRBV5-1	TRBJ2-1
TGTGCCACCAATGAGCAGTACTTC	CATNEQYF	-	-	TRBV24-1	TRBJ2-5
TGTGCCAGCAGTTCACCTCCCCGGGCCTCCTACGAGCAGTACTTC	CASSSPPRASYEQYF	-	-	TRBV28	TRBJ2-7
TGCAGCGTTGACTCCGGGGAGCTGTTTTTT	CSVDSGELFF	-	-	TRBV29-1	TRBJ2-2